This TCR beta chain was obtained from a study of persistence of HIV-infected CD4 T cells. This was the immunoSEQ version 4 assay in survey mode. Measured with immunoSEQ multiplex PCR; TCRdb has only the in-frame clones, and not every one. The sample holds about 64,000 clones, over 60% seen once. V was clipped by 0 bases and J by 15 bases, with 12 bases between them. The CDR3 loop spans 11 amino acids. The germline V gene encodes CDR1 DFQATT and CDR2 SNEGSKA (reference sequence). Cells were stimulated with overlapping HIV-1 Gag 15-mer peptides. CD40L-negative CD69-negative CD45RO-high memory CD4+ T cells were sorted as populations depleted of antigen-responding cells. About this clone: Its specificity is not known.

The chain combines TRBV20-1 with TRBJ2-1; D may be TRBD2 (6 bases). The sample was CD4+ T cells sorted from PBMCs after approximately 19-hour stimulation, taken from a patient who received antiretroviral therapy. This TCR came from an adult man with HIV who was CMV-seropositive. The DNA of the CDR3 is TGCAGTGCTAGAGAGATAGCGGTGACGTTCTTC. Protein sequence: CSAREIAVTFF.